This section outlines one T cell receptor beta chain sequence together with its context. Its specificity is not known. This sample is part of a study of T cell responses to AZD1222 COVID-19 vaccine. Study-wide results and limits: Possibly, clonal diversity was underestimated; donors were largely white British and included more females. Per reports, nearly half of all spike-specific TCRs target regions that are unmutated in variants. Spike-specific TCRs gained breadth and depth after people received two AZD1222 doses. The study identified only five to seven AZD1222 recipients as seropositive at baseline.

Germline V gene lookup returns CDR1 SQVTM and CDR2 ANQGSEA. V was clipped by 6 bases and J by 3 bases, with 4 bases between them. CDR3 length: 10 amino acids. The repertoire was sequenced with immunoSEQ multiplex PCR; TCRdb's copy has only in-frame clones and lacks some. There are about 120,000 clones in the sample; roughly 90% occur only once, and approximately 8.4% lies in the top ten. The J gene is TRBJ2-3, the V gene TRBV29-1; D not certain. The specimen comprised peripheral blood, sampled on day 0 of AZD1222 vaccination. This clonotype was obtained from an adult in good health. CDR3 region: CSVATDTQYF. The CDR3 DNA reads TGCAGCGTAGCGACAGATACGCAGTATTTT.